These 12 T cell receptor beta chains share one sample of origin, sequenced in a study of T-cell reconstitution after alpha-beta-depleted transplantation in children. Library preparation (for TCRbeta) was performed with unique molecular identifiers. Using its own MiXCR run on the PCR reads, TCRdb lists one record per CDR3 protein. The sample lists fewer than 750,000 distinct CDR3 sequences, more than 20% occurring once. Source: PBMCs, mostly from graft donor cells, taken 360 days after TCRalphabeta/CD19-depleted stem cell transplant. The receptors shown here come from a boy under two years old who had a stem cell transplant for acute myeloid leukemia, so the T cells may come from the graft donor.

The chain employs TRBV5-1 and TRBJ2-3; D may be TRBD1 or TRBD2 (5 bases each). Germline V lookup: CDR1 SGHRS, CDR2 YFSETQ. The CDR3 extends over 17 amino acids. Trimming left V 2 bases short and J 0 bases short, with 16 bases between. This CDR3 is CASSFPDGTLSTDTQYF. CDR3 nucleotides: TGCGCCAGCAGCTTCCCGGACGGGACCCTTAGCACAGATACGCAGTATTTT.

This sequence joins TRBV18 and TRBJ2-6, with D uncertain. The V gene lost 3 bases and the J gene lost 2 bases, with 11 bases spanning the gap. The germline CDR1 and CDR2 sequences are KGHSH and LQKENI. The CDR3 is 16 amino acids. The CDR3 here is CASSPPRPPGANVLTF. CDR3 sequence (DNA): TGTGCCAGCTCACCCCCCAGACCCCCTGGGGCCAACGTCCTGACTTTC.

CDR3 coding DNA: TGTGCCAGCAGTTTTGGCTCCTCCACAGGGGTGGCCAATTCACCCCTCCACTTT. Its translation is CASSFGSSTGVANSPLHF. V gene TRBV12-3 or TRBV12-4 combines with J gene TRBJ1-6, with 7 nucleotides matching TRBD1. This CDR3 spans 18 amino acids. V dropped 3 bases and J dropped 7; count of bases not matched to a gene: 15.

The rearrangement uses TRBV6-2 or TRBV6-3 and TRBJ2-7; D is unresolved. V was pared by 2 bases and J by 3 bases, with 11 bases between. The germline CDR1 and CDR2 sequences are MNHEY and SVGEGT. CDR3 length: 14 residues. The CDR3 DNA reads TGTGCCAGCAGTTACGCGTCCTGGGACTACGAGCAGTACTTC. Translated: CASSYASWDYEQYF.

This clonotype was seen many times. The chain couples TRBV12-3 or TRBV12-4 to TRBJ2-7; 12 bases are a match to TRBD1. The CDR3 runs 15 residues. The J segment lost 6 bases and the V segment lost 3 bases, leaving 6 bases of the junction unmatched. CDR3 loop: CASSFGGQGASEQYF. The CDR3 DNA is TGTGCCAGCAGTTTCGGGGGACAGGGGGCATCCGAGCAGTACTTC.

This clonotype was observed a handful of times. The DNA for the CDR3 is TGCAGTGCAGCTGTCGGGGGGGCCGGCCACGAGCAGTACTTC. It yields the protein CSAAVGGAGHEQYF. The chain links TRBV20-1 to TRBJ2-7, with 8 bases that match TRBD2. V shed 6 bases, J shed 5 bases, and the junction held 12 bases outside the gene matches. CDR3 length: 14 residues. Looked up from germline, CDR1 is DFQATT and CDR2 is SNEGSKA (reference sequence).

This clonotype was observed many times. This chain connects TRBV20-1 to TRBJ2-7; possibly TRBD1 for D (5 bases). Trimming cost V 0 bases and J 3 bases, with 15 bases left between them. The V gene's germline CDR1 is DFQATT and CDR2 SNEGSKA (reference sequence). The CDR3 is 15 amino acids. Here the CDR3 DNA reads TGCAGTGCTAGAGATCAGGGCACTAACCTCTACGAGCAGTACTTC. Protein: CSARDQGTNLYEQYF.

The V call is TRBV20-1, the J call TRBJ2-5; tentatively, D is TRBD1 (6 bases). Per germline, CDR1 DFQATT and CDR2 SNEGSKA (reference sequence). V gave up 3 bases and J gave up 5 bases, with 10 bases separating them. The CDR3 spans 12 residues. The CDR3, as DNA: TGCAGTGCTAGTAAGGGGGAGGAGACCCAGTACTTC. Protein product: CSASKGEETQYF.

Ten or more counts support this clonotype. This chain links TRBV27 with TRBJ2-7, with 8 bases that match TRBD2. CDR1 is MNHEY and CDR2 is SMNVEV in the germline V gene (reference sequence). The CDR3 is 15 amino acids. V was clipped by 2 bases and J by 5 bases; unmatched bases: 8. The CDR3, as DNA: TGTGCCAGCAGTTTAATCGGGGGGGCAAAGGACGAGCAGTACTTC. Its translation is CASSLIGGAKDEQYF.

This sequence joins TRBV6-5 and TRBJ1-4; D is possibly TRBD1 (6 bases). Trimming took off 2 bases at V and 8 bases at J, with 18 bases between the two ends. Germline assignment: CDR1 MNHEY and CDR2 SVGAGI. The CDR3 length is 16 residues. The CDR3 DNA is TGTGCCAGCAGTTACGGGGGGGCGGGTCTAGAGGAAAAACTGTTTTTT. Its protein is CASSYGGAGLEEKLFF.

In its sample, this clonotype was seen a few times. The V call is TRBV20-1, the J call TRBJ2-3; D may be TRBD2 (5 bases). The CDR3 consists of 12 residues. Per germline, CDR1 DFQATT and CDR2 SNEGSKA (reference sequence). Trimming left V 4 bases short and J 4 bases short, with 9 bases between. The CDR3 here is CSANDGADTQYF. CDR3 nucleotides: TGCAGTGCTAATGACGGGGCAGATACGCAGTATTTT.

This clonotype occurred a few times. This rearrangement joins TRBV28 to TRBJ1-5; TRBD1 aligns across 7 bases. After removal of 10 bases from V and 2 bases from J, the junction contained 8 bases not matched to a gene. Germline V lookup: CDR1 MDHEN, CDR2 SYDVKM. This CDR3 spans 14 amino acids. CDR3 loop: CATHAGTGNQPQHF. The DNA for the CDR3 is TGTGCCACCCATGCCGGGACAGGCAATCAGCCCCAGCATTTT.